This T cell receptor (beta chain) was retrieved from a study of T cells after yellow fever vaccination (dated by TCRdb to about 2019). Regarding the research as a whole: The SMART-Seq v4 Ultra Low Input RNA kit was used to prepare libraries from fractions with low cell numbers. Two healthy male donors, one aged 18 to 30 and one aged 30 to 40 years, were included in the cohort. Blood was drawn at multiple timepoints before and after primary and secondary immunization, with bulk PBMC replicates and cell subsets isolated. Bulk TCR alpha and beta repertoires were sequenced longitudinally to track T-cell clones before and after primary and booster YFV17D yellow fever vaccination.

The sequencer was an Illumina NovaSeq 6000. TCR cDNA was synthesized by 5'RACE template switching, through which a universal primer site and unique molecular identifiers were introduced. Priming for cDNA synthesis came from both the TCR alpha and TCR beta constant segments. Two PCR steps were used to amplify libraries, with sample barcodes and sequencing adapters being added in the second step. Sequencing of libraries was performed on Illumina HiSeq 2500 (2x100 bp) or NovaSeq (2x150 bp). The study's processing was this. MIGEC handled demultiplexing of reads and collapsing into UMI consensus sequences, while MiXCR performed V(D)J alignment. Vaccine-responding clonotypes were identified with edgeR using replicate PBMC samples, with FDR below 0.01 and a log2 fold change above 5 up to day 15 being required. CD4 or CD8 identity was assigned to each bulk clonotype according to whether the clonotype was present at higher abundance in the sequenced CD4 repertoire or the sequenced CD8 repertoire. In TCRdb, the public reads were trimmed at Q25 with fastp and aligned with MiXCR, with productive beta chains retained. When rows share a CDR3 protein, they turn into one entry using the most common DNA and genes. These V and J calls originate from TCRdb's pipeline instead of the authors' own analysis. Here the sample has some 350,000 distinct CDR3 sequences; 3% to 4.5% occur a single time. About 24% of the sample comes from the top ten.

The investigation overall reported the following: Computational filtering was required because FACS-sorted repertoires could contain abundant contaminating clonotypes from the bulk population. Most clones expanded after primary vaccination were re-detected after the booster (about 96% of CD4 and around 88% of CD8), suggesting broad memory maintenance. Because only a couple of donors were included in the study, the extent to which the findings can be generalized is limited. The secondary T-cell response was found to be weaker but faster than the primary response, with a peak reached on day 5 rather than on day 15. A small share of clonotypes occurred in both CD4 and CD8 compartments, likely arising from convergent recombination.

Comment on this clonotype: What antigen it recognizes has not been identified. Nothing much larger sits one base from this clone, and base qualities are not available.

Reading the germline V gene (reference sequence) gives CDR1 LGHDT and CDR2 YNNKEL. Deletion took 4 bases off V and 7 bases off J, with a span of 17 bases between the germline ends. From cysteine to phenylalanine, the CDR3 is 15 amino acids long. Only the CDR3 portion is preserved as DNA: 45 bases, with reading frame beginning at the first base. The treatment or condition label, read with the paper, signifies: live attenuated yellow fever vaccine strain. Two biological replicates of bulk PBMCs were collected at each blood-draw timepoint. PBMCs were isolated from peripheral blood using a standard Ficoll-Paque protocol. TriZol was used to extract RNA from bulk PBMCs, from CD4 and CD8 fractions, and from dextramer-positive and dextramer-negative fractions.

The TCR was taken from a man aged 18 to 30 who received the YFV17D yellow fever vaccine. The sequence links TRBV3-1 to TRBJ1-5, and perhaps TRBD1 as D gene, on 6 matching bases. This material consisted of PBMCs, taken 5 days after the yellow fever booster vaccination. Here the CDR3 is given as CASSPGSGARQPQHF. The DNA sequence follows: TGTGCCAGCAGCCCCGGGTCGGGGGCTCGCCAGCCCCAGCATTTT.